The clone carrying this TCR beta chain was seen only a few times. The sample belongs to a study of blood T cell repertoires in COVID-19. V was trimmed by 4 bases and J by 8 bases, leaving 9 bases between them. CDR1 LGHDT and CDR2 YNNKEL come from the germline V gene (reference sequence). The CDR3 extends over 13 amino acids. Only in-frame clones appear in the TCRdb table, and some are missing; sequencing was by immunoSEQ multiplex PCR. The data contain 200,000 to 300,000 clones, approximately 89% of them seen just once; the ten biggest clones take up around 1.6%. This receptor was taken from an older woman who had recovered from COVID-19. The sequenced sample was peripheral blood. The chain carries TRBV3-1 (or the pseudogene TRBV3-2) and TRBJ1-6; no firm D call. CDR3 loop: CASSLVRDSPLHF. For the CDR3, the DNA is TGTGCCAGCAGCCTTGTTCGGGATTCACCCCTCCACTTT.